Shown below are 21 T cell receptor beta chains from a single sample sequenced in a study of cytomegalovirus exposure and HLA in healthy donors (dated by TCRdb to the late 2010s). Library creation used the immunoSEQ multiplex PCR assay. The multiplex PCR relied on a mix of 60 forward primers for TCR Vbeta segments and 13 reverse primers for TCR Jbeta segments. Entries here come from immuneACCESS through TCRdb and include only in-frame sequences with V and J called. Some clones fail to appear in such tables; in the studies checked, an unresolved V gene covers under half of the shortfall, and the cause of the remainder is unknown. For this sample there are around 200,000 clones; roughly 85% appear just once. Approximately 2.4% of the sample rests with the top ten. Sequencing was carried out using PBMCs. The receptors were sampled from a woman aged 45-65 years in good health and CMV-seronegative.

The chain recombines TRBV5-1 with TRBJ2-1; 8 bases agree with TRBD2. The CDR3 extends over 14 amino acids. The germline V gene encodes CDR1 SGHRS and CDR2 YFSETQ. Losses at the gene ends were 1 base for V and 8 bases for J; bases not matched to a gene: 5. The CDR3, as DNA: TGCGCCAGCAGCTTGTCCCGACTAGCGCATGAGCAGTTCTTC. This codes for CASSLSRLAHEQFF.

V is TRBV6-4 and J is TRBJ2-7; TRBD2 matches 7 bases. Losses at the gene ends were 3 bases for V and 7 bases for J; bases not matched to a gene: 6. The CDR3 contains 13 residues. Germline V lookup: CDR1 MRHNA, CDR2 SNTAGT. The CDR3 region has the DNA TGTGCCAGCAGTGAACGGGGAGGGAGAGAGCAGTACTTC. This encodes CASSERGGREQYF.

This rearrangement joins TRBV9 to TRBJ2-7; a possible D gene is TRBD2 (5 bases). This CDR3 is built from 14 residues. Germline V gene data show CDR1 as SGDLS and CDR2 as YYNGEE. The V end was cut by 1 base, the J end by 1 base, with 9 bases between. Here the CDR3 DNA reads TGTGCCAGCAGCGTATATGAGGGTTCCTACGAGCAGTACTTC. Amino acids: CASSVYEGSYEQYF.

This clone has a handful of counts. The chain combines TRBV7-9 with TRBJ1-1; weak D call: TRBD1 (6 bases). The V and J ends lost 5 bases and 4 bases respectively, with 23 bases between them. CDR1 SEHNR and CDR2 FQNEAQ come from the germline V gene (reference sequence). This CDR3 has 17 amino acids. The CDR3 protein is CASSTVPRGQTPTEAFF. In DNA, the CDR3 is TGTGCCAGCAGCACCGTCCCCCGGGGACAAACACCCACTGAAGCTTTCTTT.

As DNA, the CDR3 is TGTGCCAGCAGCCTCTTCGAAGCGGGAGGGTACCAAGAGACCCAGTACTTC. Its protein product is CASSLFEAGGYQETQYF. This chain uses TRBV7-2 with TRBJ2-5; TRBD2 matches at 10 bases. Germline CDR1 is SGHTA and CDR2 is FQGNSA. CDR3 length: 17 amino acids. The V and J ends lost 5 bases and 0 bases, in that order; junction bases with no gene match: 9.

The J gene is TRBJ2-3, the V gene TRBV7-8, with D tentatively TRBD2 (5 bases). The CDR3 sequence is 14 residues long. V gave up 4 bases and J gave up 5 bases, with 13 bases separating them. Germline V gene sequence: CDR1 SGHVS, CDR2 FQNEAQ. The CDR3 DNA reads TGTGCCAGCAGCTCAGAGGGCAACGGAGATACGCAGTATTTT. This gives the protein CASSSEGNGDTQYF. The whole variable domain, filled in from reference TRBV7-8 and TRBJ2-3, reads GAGVSQSPRYKVAKRGQDVALRCDPISGHVSLFWYQQALGQGPEFLTYFQNEAQLDKSGLPSDRFFAERPEGSVSTLKIQRTQQEDSAVYLCASSSEGNGDTQYFGPGTRLTVL.

Here the CDR3 DNA reads TGTGCCAGCAGCCTTGACAGGGTTGGCGGCTACACCTTC. Translating it yields CASSLDRVGGYTF. This sequence joins TRBV28 and TRBJ1-2, with TRBD1 matching 7 bases. With 6 bases clipped from V and 8 bases from J, the junction kept 9 bases outside the gene matches. CDR3 size: 13 residues. Germline CDR1 reads MDHEN; CDR2 reads SYDVKM.

The genes are TRBV7-9 and TRBJ1-4; TRBD1 matches 8 bases. Germline lookup yields CDR1 SEHNR and CDR2 FQNEAQ (reference sequence). The CDR3 consists of 14 residues. Trimming cost V 5 bases and J 8 bases; bases outside gene matches: 7. The CDR3 coding sequence is TGTGCCAGCAGCCCAGGACAGGGAGAAGAAAAACTGTTTTTT. Translation: CASSPGQGEEKLFF. The entire variable domain, with the rest obtained from reference TRBV7-9 and TRBJ1-4, is as follows: DTGVSQNPRHKITKRGQNVTFRCDPISEHNRLYWYRQTLGQGPEFLTYFQNEAQLEKSRLLSDRFSAERPKGSFSTLEIQRTEQGDSAMYLCASSPGQGEEKLFFGSGTQLSVL.

The chain employs TRBV28 and TRBJ2-4; perhaps TRBD2 as D (5 bases). CDR3 size: 12 residues. The germline V and J ends were trimmed by 6 bases and 16 bases, with 19 bases remaining between them. Germline V gene sequence: CDR1 MDHEN, CDR2 SYDVKM. The DNA for the CDR3 is TGTGCCAGCAGCCTAGGATTCGGGGTTTGTTACTTC. Protein product: CASSLGFGVCYF. The whole variable domain, filled in from reference TRBV28 and TRBJ2-4, reads DVKVTQSSRYLVKRTGEKVFLECVQDMDHENMFWYRQDPGLGLRLIYFSYDVKMKEKGDIPEGYSVSREKKERFSLILESASTNQTSMYLCASSLGFGVCYFGAGTRLSVL.

The rearrangement joins TRBV4-3 to TRBJ2-1; D may be TRBD2 (6 bases). The CDR3 is made up of 19 amino acids. In germline, CDR1 is LGHNA, CDR2 YSLEER. The V and J ends lost 0 bases and 4 bases respectively, with 22 bases between them. CDR3 in DNA: TGCGCCAGCAGCCAAGATATAGCGAGGGAGGAAGAGACGTACAATGAGCAGTTCTTC. Amino acid sequence: CASSQDIAREEETYNEQFF.

The V gene is TRBV19, the J gene TRBJ1-3; D not resolved. The V end was cut by 5 bases, the J end by 2 bases, with 10 bases between. There are 14 residues in the CDR3. Germline V gene lookup returns CDR1 LNHDA and CDR2 SQIVND (reference sequence). The CDR3 DNA reads TGTGCCAGTAGTCCGGGAGTAGCTGGAAACACCATATATTTT. Protein product: CASSPGVAGNTIYF.

The sample holds one count of this clone. The chain is built from TRBV7-9 and TRBJ2-1; no firm D call. The germline V gene has CDR1 SEHNR and CDR2 FQNEAQ (reference sequence). The length of the CDR3 is 13 residues. V was cut by 10 bases and J by 6 bases, with 16 bases left in between. The CDR3: CATQLISGNEQFF. In DNA form, the CDR3 reads TGTGCCACCCAGCTTATCTCAGGCAATGAGCAGTTCTTC.

The V and J genes are TRBV5-1 and TRBJ1-2, with D tentatively TRBD1 (5 bases). The CDR3 runs 14 residues. The germline V gene has CDR1 SGHRS and CDR2 YFSETQ. The V gene lost 0 bases and the J gene lost 7 bases, with 13 bases spanning the gap. CDR3 protein: CASSLGGLQAGYTF. The CDR3 bases are TGCGCCAGCAGCTTGGGGGGACTCCAGGCTGGCTACACCTTC.

V gene TRBV19 combines with J gene TRBJ2-1, with no clear D. Trimming took 7 bases from V and 5 from J, leaving 15 bases between them. The germline V gene has CDR1 LNHDA and CDR2 SQIVND (reference sequence). The CDR3 contains 14 residues. The CDR3 is CASTETRGNNEQFF. Here the CDR3 DNA reads TGTGCCAGTACCGAGACCCGAGGAAACAATGAGCAGTTCTTC. The full variable domain, completed using reference TRBV19 and TRBJ2-1, is DGGITQSPKYLFRKEGQNVTLSCEQNLNHDAMYWYRQDPGQGLRLIYYSQIVNDFQKGDIAEGYSVSREKKESFPLTVTSAQKNPTAFYLCASTETRGNNEQFFGPGTRLTVL.

The rearrangement links TRBV19 to TRBJ2-7, with 8 bases that match TRBD1. From germline, CDR1 is LNHDA and CDR2 SQIVND (reference sequence). V lost 2 bases, J lost 3 bases, and 3 bases stayed unmatched. This CDR3 spans 14 amino acids. The CDR3 nucleotides read TGTGCCAGTAGTATATCCGGACAGGGCTACGAGCAGTACTTC. Protein product: CASSISGQGYEQYF.

The rearrangement joins TRBV27 to TRBJ2-7; 12 bases are a match to TRBD2. V trimming: 5 bases; J trimming: 3 bases; junction bases outside the gene matches: 5. The CDR3 runs to 15 residues. Germline values: CDR1 MNHEY, CDR2 SMNVEV (reference sequence). CDR3 sequence: CASSPTSGGFYEQYF. The CDR3 nucleotides read TGTGCCAGCAGTCCGACTAGCGGGGGATTCTACGAGCAGTACTTC.

This chain uses TRBV6-1 with TRBJ1-5; a weak D match, TRBD1 (6 bases). The V and J ends lost 6 bases and 5 bases respectively, with 11 bases between them. The germline V gene encodes CDR1 MNHNS and CDR2 SASEGT. This CDR3 is 13 amino acids long. The CDR3: CASSPTGHQPQHF. The CDR3 nucleotides are TGTGCCAGCAGCCCGACAGGTCATCAGCCCCAGCATTTT.

This chain connects TRBV30 to TRBJ1-1; D call uncertain. The CDR3 runs 13 residues. CDR1 GTSNPN and CDR2 SVGIG come from the germline V gene (reference sequence). V was clipped by 0 bases and J by 4 bases, with 9 bases between them. CDR3 sequence: CAWSVTHSTEAFF. CDR3 bases: TGTGCCTGGAGTGTGACTCATTCCACTGAAGCTTTCTTT.

V gene TRBV4-2 combines with J gene TRBJ1-6, with unresolved D. V was trimmed by 0 bases and J by 8 bases, leaving 11 bases between them. The germline V gene has CDR1 LGHNA and CDR2 YNFKEQ. This CDR3 is built from 15 residues. The CDR3 loop is CASSQDVGFHSPLHF. The CDR3, as DNA: TGTGCCAGCAGCCAAGATGTGGGCTTTCATTCACCCCTCCACTTT.

CDR3 sequence: CAWSWASSSYEQYF. CDR3 sequence (DNA): TGTGCCTGGAGCTGGGCCTCGAGCTCCTACGAGCAGTACTTC. The chain links TRBV30 to TRBJ2-7; D unclear. Trimming stripped 3 bases from V and 0 bases from J, with 12 bases between. The CDR3 has 14 residues. The germline CDR1 and CDR2 sequences are GTSNPN and SVGIG (reference sequence).

The J gene is TRBJ2-1, the V gene TRBV27; 12 bases are shared with TRBD2. J gave up 9 bases and V 8 bases, and 14 bases lay outside the gene matches. The CDR3 has 16 residues. Germline V gene sequence: CDR1 MNHEY, CDR2 SMNVEV (reference sequence). CDR3 sequence reads: CASSGILAGGGGEQFF. The CDR3 coding sequence is TGTGCCAGCTCCGGAATACTAGCGGGAGGTGGGGGTGAGCAGTTCTTC.